This TCR beta chain came from a study of PD-1 blockade in classical Hodgkin lymphoma. Each patient's relapse followed autologous stem cell transplantation, and brentuximab vedotin exposure varied. Using immunoSEQ multiplex PCR, the repertoire was profiled, and TCRdb retains in-frame clones only, with some absent. The sample consists of 25,000 to 35,000 clones, around 71% of them appearing once. By share, this clone ranks as medium-sized. J lost 0 bases, V lost 6 bases, and 5 bases had no gene match. Germline values: CDR1 SGDLS, CDR2 YYNGEE. This CDR3 contains 14 residues. V is TRBV9 and J is TRBJ1-2, with 7 bases matching TRBD1. Sequencing was performed on peripheral blood mononuclear cells (PBMCs), taken before the second cycle of nivolumab. The TCR comes from a human donor with classical Hodgkin lymphoma. The CDR3 nucleotides read TGTGCCAGCACACAGGGGAGGGCTAACTATGGCTACACCTTC. Its protein is CASTQGRANYGYTF. Variable domain in full (rest from reference TRBV9 and TRBJ1-2): DSGVTQTPKHLITATGQRVTLRCSPRSGDLSVYWYQQSLDQGLQFLIQYYNGEERAKGNILERFSAQQFPDLHSELNLSSLELGDSALYFCASTQGRANYGYTFGSGTRLTVV.